This is a list of T cell receptor beta chains from one sample in a study of blood T cell repertoires in COVID-19. The assay was immunoSEQ multiplex PCR, and TCRdb's table has in-frame clones only and misses some. The data show around 400,000 clones, with 87% seen just once and roughly 2.1% held by the top ten. Sequenced input: peripheral blood. These receptors came from a woman aged 55-70 years with COVID-19, enrolled during active disease. Each CDR3 is given with its conserved first and last residue. D genes are given only for firm matches. Size tells how often a clone was seen (once, few, many) or the class of an expanded clone, and some rows leave it out.

j_gene	v_gene	abundance	d_gene	CDR3nt	CDR3aa
TRBJ1-2	TRBV27	.	TRBD1	TGTGCCAGCAGGCCGACAGGGGTTAAAGGCTACACCTTC	CASRPTGVKGYTF
TRBJ2-7	TRBV5-1	.	.	TGCGCCAGCAGAACCCCAGGGGCTTGGGAGCAGTACTTC	CASRTPGAWEQYF
TRBJ2-3	TRBV18	.	TRBD2	TGTGCCAGCTCACCACGAGTAGGGGAGGGGTCAGATACGCAGTATTTT	CASSPRVGEGSDTQYF
TRBJ2-7	TRBV6-5	.	.	TGTGCCAGCACCAGTTGGACAGAGGGGAGGGAGTACTTC	CASTSWTEGREYF
TRBJ1-3	TRBV9	.	.	TGTGCCAGCAGCGTAGACGGGTACACCATATATTTT	CASSVDGYTIYF
TRBJ2-2	TRBV28	.	.	TGTGCCGCATTGGGAGGACGGGGCCCCGCCGGGGAGCTGTTTTTT	CAALGGRGPAGELFF
TRBJ2-7	TRBV10-3	once	.	TGTGCCATCAGTGACCAACAGGGCTACGAGCAGTACTTC	CAISDQQGYEQYF
TRBJ1-6	TRBV3-1/TRBV3-2	.	TRBD1	TGTGCCAGCAGCAGACTGACAGGGTCCTATAATTCACCCCTCCACTTT	CASSRLTGSYNSPLHF
TRBJ1-2	TRBV19	few	.	TGTGCCAGTAGTATAAATGAAGGGGTTGGCTATGGCTACACCTTC	CASSINEGVGYGYTF
TRBJ2-1	TRBV28	.	TRBD2	TGTGCCAGCAGCCGAACTAGCGGGGGGGCCTTCTCCTACAATGAGCAGTTCTTC	CASSRTSGGAFSYNEQFF
TRBJ1-6	TRBV7-2	few	.	TGTGCCAGCAGCTTAGCGCTAACAGGCTATTCACCCCTCCACTTT	CASSLALTGYSPLHF
TRBJ1-1	TRBV5-1	.	.	TGCGCCAGCAGCGCCGTCACGGGACAAAACACTGAAGCTTTCTTT	CASSAVTGQNTEAFF
TRBJ1-3	TRBV6-4	few	.	TGTGCCAGCAGTAACGAGGCTGGAAACACCATATATTTT	CASSNEAGNTIYF
TRBJ2-2	TRBV2	once	TRBD2	TGTGCCAGCAGTGTCGTAGCGGGGGGGTATTCCACCGGGGAGCTGTTTTTT	CASSVVAGGYSTGELFF
TRBJ2-1	TRBV28	.	TRBD1	TGTGCCAGCAAGGGACAGGGGATCAGTGAGCAGTTCTTC	CASKGQGISEQFF
TRBJ1-1	TRBV5-1	once	TRBD1	TGCGCCAGCAGCTTGGGCCCAGCAGGGACAGCTGAAGCTTTCTTT	CASSLGPAGTAEAFF
TRBJ1-1	TRBV20-1	few	.	TGCAGTGCTAGTAACAGGAACACTGAAGCTTTCTTT	CSASNRNTEAFF
TRBJ2-2	TRBV6-5	.	.	TGTGCCAGCAGATTGACAGAGATTAACACCGGGGAGCTGTTTTTT	CASRLTEINTGELFF
TRBJ1-2	TRBV19	.	TRBD1	TGTGCCAGTAGTATCACAGGGGGTGGCTACACCTTC	CASSITGGGYTF
TRBJ2-1	TRBV11-2	.	.	TGTGCCAGCAGCCATGAGCATGAGCAGTTCTTC	CASSHEHEQFF
TRBJ1-2	TRBV7-9	.	TRBD1	TGTGCCAGCAGCTTAGCGTCCTCTTGGACAGGGGGCTCGGGTGGCTACACCTTC	CASSLASSWTGGSGGYTF
TRBJ1-2	TRBV25-1	once	.	TGTGCCAGCAGTGGGGGGCCCCATGGGAACTATGGCTACACCTTC	CASSGGPHGNYGYTF
TRBJ2-1	TRBV7-3	few	.	TGTGCCAGCAGCCCCCAACCTCGGAGCTCCTACAATGAGCAGTTCTTC	CASSPQPRSSYNEQFF
TRBJ1-1	TRBV18	.	.	TGTGCCAGCTCGTCCGGAGGGCTCTGGAACACTGAAGCTTTCTTT	CASSSGGLWNTEAFF
TRBJ1-1	TRBV5-1	.	.	TGCGCCAGCAGCTCTGGAGAGGGTGAAGCTTTCTTT	CASSSGEGEAFF
TRBJ1-4	TRBV7-2	.	.	TGTGCCAGCAGCCCCCGACCGGGGGGTGAAAAACTGTTTTTT	CASSPRPGGEKLFF
TRBJ2-7	TRBV6-5	.	TRBD1	TGTGCCACACAGACAGGGGTCGAGCAGTACTTC	CATQTGVEQYF
TRBJ2-7	TRBV19	.	.	TGTGCCAGTACCTCCCGTGGGCAGGGGACGAACGAGCAGTACTTC	CASTSRGQGTNEQYF
TRBJ2-3	TRBV11-2	.	TRBD2	TGTGCCAGCAGCTCCCAATTAGCGGGGCTGGTCACAGATACGCAGTATTTT	CASSSQLAGLVTDTQYF
TRBJ1-6	TRBV3-1/TRBV3-2	.	.	TGTGCCAGCAGCCTTAGGGAGATGAGTGTTTCACCCCTCCACTTT	CASSLREMSVSPLHF
TRBJ1-1	TRBV7-9	.	.	TGTGCCAGCAGCTTAAGGGGGAACACTGAAGCTTTCTTT	CASSLRGNTEAFF
TRBJ1-3	TRBV7-9	.	.	TGTGCCAGCAGCTTTCGACAGATCTCTGGAAACACCATATATTTT	CASSFRQISGNTIYF
TRBJ1-4	TRBV2	.	.	TGTGCCAGCACCAAGAATAGGGGCGCAGGTGAAAAACTGTTTTTT	CASTKNRGAGEKLFF
TRBJ2-2	TRBV7-9	.	TRBD2	TGTGCCAGCAGCCCTACCCCCTTACTAGCGGGAAGCACCGGGGAGCTGTTTTTT	CASSPTPLLAGSTGELFF
TRBJ1-1	TRBV11-2	.	TRBD1	TGTGCCAGCAGCTTGACAGGGGTAAACACTGAAGCTTTCTTT	CASSLTGVNTEAFF
TRBJ2-7	TRBV30	.	.	TGTGCCTGGAGTGTACACCTCTCCTACGAGCAGTACTTC	CAWSVHLSYEQYF
TRBJ2-3	TRBV5-5	.	TRBD2	TGTGCCAGCAGAATAGCGGGGGGGCCGGGAGATACGCAGTATTTT	CASRIAGGPGDTQYF
TRBJ1-1	TRBV11-3	.	TRBD1	TGTGCCAGCAGCTTAGGGACAGGGTTTGACGCTTTCTTT	CASSLGTGFDAFF
TRBJ1-1	TRBV6-1	.	.	TGTGCCAGCAGTGAAGTGGGAGGGAGTTGGACTGAAGCTTTCTTT	CASSEVGGSWTEAFF
TRBJ2-2	TRBV7-3	.	.	TGTGCCAGCGGAGAGGGTTCCGGGGAGCTGTTTTTT	CASGEGSGELFF
TRBJ1-3	TRBV11-2	few	.	TGTGCCAGCAGCGAGCGAAGCTCTGGAAACACCATATATTTT	CASSERSSGNTIYF
TRBJ2-1	TRBV19	.	.	TGTGCCAGTAGTATAGGGTCGGGGGGCGTCTACAATGAGCAGTTCTTC	CASSIGSGGVYNEQFF
TRBJ1-1	TRBV7-9	.	.	TGTGCCAGCAGCTCCCGGGTAGGGGAAGCTGAAGCTTTCTTT	CASSSRVGEAEAFF
TRBJ2-1	TRBV29-1	.	.	TGCAGCGTCCTAGACAGAAACTCCTACAATGAGCAGTTCTTC	CSVLDRNSYNEQFF
TRBJ2-6	TRBV5-1	.	.	TGCGCCAGCAGTAGCAGGGGAACTGGGGCCAACGTCCTGACTTTC	CASSSRGTGANVLTF
TRBJ2-7	TRBV7-9	.	.	TGTGCCAGCAGCGGCCGGGACAAGTACGAGCAGTACTTC	CASSGRDKYEQYF
TRBJ2-7	TRBV11-3	.	TRBD1	TGTGCCAGCAGCCCGGGACAGGGAGACCACGAGCAGTACTTC	CASSPGQGDHEQYF
TRBJ2-7	TRBV12-3/TRBV12-4	.	TRBD2	TGTGCCAGCAGTAGGGGACTACACTACGAGCAGTACTTC	CASSRGLHYEQYF
TRBJ2-5	TRBV7-9	.	TRBD2	TGTGCCAGCAGCTCATCAGCGGGGGGCCGGGAGACCCAGTACTTC	CASSSSAGGRETQYF
TRBJ1-4	TRBV3-1/TRBV3-2	.	TRBD1	TGTGCCAGCAGCCAGGGCGACAGGGTATGGGAAAAACTGTTTTTT	CASSQGDRVWEKLFF
TRBJ2-6	TRBV3-1/TRBV3-2	.	.	TGTGCCAGCAGCCACGCTGGCCTAGTCAACGTCCTGACTTTC	CASSHAGLVNVLTF
TRBJ2-3	TRBV19	.	.	TGTGCCAGTAGCACCGTCGGGGGTGGCACAGATACGCAGTATTTT	CASSTVGGGTDTQYF